The present entry profiles one T cell receptor beta chain with its context. The data are from a study of regulatory and conventional T cells in RAG deficiency. Germline CDR1 reads SGHAT; CDR2 reads FQNNGV. Germline trimming cut 1 base from V and 4 bases from J; bases unmatched to any gene: 4. CDR3 size: 15 residues. Sequenced by immunoSEQ multiplex PCR; TCRdb stores in-frame clones only, minus some. The sample yields 25,000 to 35,000 clones, approximately 90% seen once. This sample was shared with a second study, whose subject was regulatory T cells. That paper adds: The PCR used 52 TRBV and 13 TRBJ primers.

Material: CD8+ T cells sorted from blood. The chain has TRBV11-2 and TRBJ2-3; 8 bases line up with TRBD2. This TCR was recovered from a human donor in good health. This CDR3 is CASSLVAGGADTQYF. DNA of the CDR3: TGTGCCAGCAGCTTAGTTGCGGGAGGCGCAGATACGCAGTATTTT.